Each of the 24 T cell receptor beta chains below was sequenced from the same sample in a study of T cells expressing NK-cell markers. TCRdb processed the 5' RACE reads again and assigns one entry to each CDR3 protein, with no DNA. In all, the sample yields approximately 150,000 distinct CDR3 sequences. The source material was blood T cells: a sorted CD56 or NKG2C T cell subset, CD4+ or CD8+ T cells, or bulk PBMC T cells (not recorded which). The source is a man aged 18 to 35 in good health.

The chain employs TRBV18 and TRBJ1-4. CDR1 KGHSH and CDR2 LQKENI come from the germline V gene. The CDR3 is 15 amino acids. The CDR3: CASSPPVATNEKLFF.

This sequence joins TRBV5-5 and TRBJ2-7; TCRdb proposes TRBD1, but this gene call is untestable without DNA. The CDR3 is 16 amino acids. Germline CDR1 reads SGHKS; CDR2 reads YYEKEE (reference sequence). The CDR3 is CASSLFRGQNSYEQYF.

The chain is built from TRBV20-1 and TRBJ2-6; as DNA is missing, the TRBD1 call by TCRdb cannot be tested. The CDR3 is 16 residues long. Germline CDR1 is DFQATT and CDR2 is SNEGSKA (reference sequence). CDR3 sequence reads: CSAIPWGAYGANVLTF.

The chain joins TRBV3-1 to TRBJ2-7; checking the TCRdb D call of TRBD1 is not possible without DNA. Germline V gives CDR1 LGHDT, CDR2 YNNKEL (reference sequence). CDR3 length: 16 amino acids. The chain's CDR3 is CASSQDLTGTGSVQYF.

The chain links TRBV29-1 to TRBJ2-1; lacking DNA, the TRBD1 call made by TCRdb goes unchecked. Germline V gene data show CDR1 as SQVTM and CDR2 as ANQGSEA. The CDR3 covers 11 residues. CDR3 sequence: CSVGQGGEQFF.

The V gene is TRBV16, the J gene TRBJ2-3; without DNA, the TCRdb call of TRBD1 cannot be checked. The CDR3 runs to 15 residues. The V gene's germline CDR1 is KGHSY and CDR2 FQNENV. CDR3 protein: CASSQWPGETDTQYF.

The chain links TRBV20-1 to TRBJ1-2. Per the germline V gene, CDR1 is DFQATT and CDR2 is SNEGSKA (reference sequence). The CDR3 runs 13 residues. The CDR3 loop is CSASFVTNYGYTF.

The rearrangement links TRBV29-1 to TRBJ2-1; TCRdb designates TRBD2, a call that cannot be tested without DNA. The germline V gene has CDR1 SQVTM and CDR2 ANQGSEA. CDR3 length: 13 residues. The CDR3 is CSVKTGGGNEQFF.

The chain carries TRBV21-1 and TRBJ2-1; the D gene TCRdb calls, TRBD2, cannot be checked with no DNA. TRBV21-1 is assigned pseudogene status. CDR3 size: 13 residues. The CDR3 reads CASSKGSGYEQFF.

J is TRBJ2-1 and V is TRBV24-1. In germline, CDR1 is KGHDR, CDR2 SFDVKD. The CDR3 sequence is 12 residues long. The CDR3 here is CATIGRGDEQFF.

The V and J genes are TRBV29-1 and TRBJ2-3; TCRdb proposes TRBD1, but this gene call is untestable without DNA. The V gene's germline CDR1 is SQVTM and CDR2 ANQGSEA. This CDR3 spans 11 amino acids. CDR3 region: CSVVLTGGQYF.

This chain uses TRBV6-1 with TRBJ2-1; as DNA is missing, the TRBD1 call by TCRdb cannot be tested. In germline, CDR1 is MNHNS, CDR2 SASEGT. The CDR3 is 12 amino acids. The CDR3 is CASNAPGGEQFF.

The chain has TRBV7-2 and TRBJ2-5; lacking DNA, the TRBD2 call made by TCRdb goes unchecked. Germline V CDR1 and CDR2: SGHTA, FQGNSA. The CDR3 runs 14 residues. The CDR3 loop is CASSLVGDEKTQYF.

The chain joins TRBV30 to TRBJ2-1; the TRBD2 assignment by TCRdb is unverifiable without DNA. CDR1 and CDR2 (germline): GTSNPN, SVGIG (reference sequence). There are 20 residues in the CDR3. CDR3 sequence: CAWSVRRLAGGRSSYNEQFF.

This chain links TRBV6-5 with TRBJ2-2; TCRdb picks TRBD1, but there is no DNA to check that call. Germline V gene data show CDR1 as MNHEY and CDR2 as SVGAGI. The CDR3 consists of 17 residues. The CDR3 region is CASSYLLPGEATGELFF.

The chain uses TRBV15 and TRBJ1-2; without DNA, the TCRdb call of TRBD1 cannot be checked. Germline V gene data show CDR1 as LNHNV and CDR2 as YYDKDF (reference sequence). This CDR3 has 17 residues. The CDR3 region is CATSSENGHGFGYGYTF.

The chain recombines TRBV4-2 with TRBJ1-3. The CDR3 length is 13 residues. Germline CDR1 and CDR2: LGHNA and YNFKEQ. CDR3 region: CASKKTSGNTIYF.

The rearrangement links TRBV20-1 to TRBJ1-1; TCRdb's D call of TRBD1 is untestable without DNA. The CDR3 loop spans 14 amino acids. Germline assignment: CDR1 DFQATT and CDR2 SNEGSKA (reference sequence). The CDR3 here is CSARDIGGDTEAFF.

The rearrangement uses TRBV29-1 and TRBJ2-7; TCRdb calls TRBD1, which cannot be checked without DNA. The length of the CDR3 is 14 residues. The germline gives CDR1 SQVTM, CDR2 ANQGSEA. This chain's CDR3 is CSVVIVGQAYEQYF.

The chain carries TRBV28 and TRBJ2-7; TCRdb proposes TRBD1, but this gene call is untestable without DNA. This CDR3 is built from 14 residues. Germline assignment: CDR1 MDHEN and CDR2 SYDVKM. The CDR3: CASSVQGANWEQYF.

The rearrangement uses TRBV5-4 and TRBJ2-5; TCRdb gives TRBD1 as the D gene, but with no DNA this cannot be confirmed. CDR1 is SGHNT, CDR2 YYREEE, per germline (reference sequence). The CDR3 sequence is 14 residues long. This chain's CDR3 is CASSLSGQKETQYF.

The chain joins TRBV5-6 to TRBJ2-7; TCRdb lists TRBD1, though no DNA is available to test this call. Germline V gives CDR1 SGHDT, CDR2 YYEEEE. The CDR3 extends over 15 amino acids. This chain's CDR3 is CASSYGQGMSYEQYF.

The rearrangement links TRBV6-2 or TRBV6-3 to TRBJ2-5. CDR3 length: 13 amino acids. Germline V gene lookup returns CDR1 MNHEY and CDR2 SVGEGT. The CDR3 sequence is CASSYTVQETQYF.

V and J are TRBV12-3 or TRBV12-4 and TRBJ1-5; no DNA is available, so the TRBD1 call from TCRdb remains unchecked. This CDR3 has 13 amino acids. This chain's CDR3 is CASSGVDNQPQHF.